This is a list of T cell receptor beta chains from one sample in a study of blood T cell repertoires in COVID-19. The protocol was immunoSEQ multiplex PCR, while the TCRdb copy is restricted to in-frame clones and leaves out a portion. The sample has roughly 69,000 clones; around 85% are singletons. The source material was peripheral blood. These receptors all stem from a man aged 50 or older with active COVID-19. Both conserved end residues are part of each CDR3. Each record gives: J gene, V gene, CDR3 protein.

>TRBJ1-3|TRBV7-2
CASSLAAGRGPSGNTIYF
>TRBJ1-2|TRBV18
CASSETVSYGYTF
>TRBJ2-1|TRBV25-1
CASSAGRALNEQFF
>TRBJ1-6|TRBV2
CASSSDRSPLHF
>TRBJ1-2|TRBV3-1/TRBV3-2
CASSQATTWNYGYTF
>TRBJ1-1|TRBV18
CASSPGQLGTEAFF
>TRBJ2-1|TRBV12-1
CASSLIAGHSYNEQFF
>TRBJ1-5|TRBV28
CASSGTGYNQPQHF
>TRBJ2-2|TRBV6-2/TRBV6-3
CASSYRGASGELFF
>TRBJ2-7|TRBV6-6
CASRYDRGRLGEQYF
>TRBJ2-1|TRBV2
CASSGSGSPYNEQFF
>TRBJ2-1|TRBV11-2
CASSLGGPGGFSSYNEQFF
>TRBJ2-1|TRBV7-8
CASSLATPLAGGRRNEQFF
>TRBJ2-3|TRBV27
CASRNIAGASTDTQYF
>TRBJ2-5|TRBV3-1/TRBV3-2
CASSQYQSEETQYF
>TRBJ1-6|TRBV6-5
CATLPGDRRPAPLHF
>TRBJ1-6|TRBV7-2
CASRLGQNNSPLHF
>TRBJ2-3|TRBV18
CASSPTQDTQYF
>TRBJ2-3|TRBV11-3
CASSWTGVTDTQYF
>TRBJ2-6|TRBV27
CASGRSASWANVLTF
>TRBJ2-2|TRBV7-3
CASSSGLAGGIGELFF
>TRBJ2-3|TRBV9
CASASNPGTGVVIDTQYF
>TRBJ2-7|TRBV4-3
CASSQDYSLPEQYF
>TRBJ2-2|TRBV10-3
CAIRQGEGTGELFF
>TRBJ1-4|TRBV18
CASSETAGEKLFF
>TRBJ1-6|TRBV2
CASGRQGYNSPLHF
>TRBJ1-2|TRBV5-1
CASSFLTGELYGYTF
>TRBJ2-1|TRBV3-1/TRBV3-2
CASSPSGGALHEQFF
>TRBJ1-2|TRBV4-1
CASKSEQGFGGYTF
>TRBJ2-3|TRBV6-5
CASSQGLATDTQYF
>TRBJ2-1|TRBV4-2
CASSQDEAGASYNEQFF
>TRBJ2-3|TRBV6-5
CASSGGRHTDTQYF
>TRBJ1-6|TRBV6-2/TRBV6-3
CASSLDRGQVSPLHF
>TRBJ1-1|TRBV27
CASIKQGAGTFTEAFF
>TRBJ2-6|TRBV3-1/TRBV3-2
CASSQASGRRSGANVLTF
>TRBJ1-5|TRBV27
CASSLSGTGYPYQPQHF
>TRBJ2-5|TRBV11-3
CASSSRDRAGETQYF
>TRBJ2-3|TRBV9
CASSTQITDTQYF
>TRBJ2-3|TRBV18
CASCPDRVETDTQYF
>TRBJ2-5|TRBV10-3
CAISEVQGYGETQYF
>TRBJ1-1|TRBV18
CASCGASGGTEAFF
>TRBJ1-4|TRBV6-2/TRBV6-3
CASSPFVRRGEKLFF
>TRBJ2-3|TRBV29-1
CSVEETGTTRDTQYF
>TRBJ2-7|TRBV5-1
CASSSGLAGGPNTYEQYF
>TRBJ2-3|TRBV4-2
CASSQVDQGDTQYF
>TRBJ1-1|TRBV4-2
CASSQSRNTEAFF
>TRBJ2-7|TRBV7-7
CASSLLAGDSYEQYF
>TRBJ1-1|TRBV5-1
CASSFKALGQSEAFF
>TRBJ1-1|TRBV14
CASSQDRGGVGEAFF
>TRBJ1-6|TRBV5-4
CASSGGNNSPLHF
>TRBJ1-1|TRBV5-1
CASSSTGGILRTEAFF
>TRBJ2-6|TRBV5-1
CASSGSGANVLTF
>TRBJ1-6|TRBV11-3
CASSRGAGGSRSPLHF
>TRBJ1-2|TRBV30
CAWQKTGYGYTF
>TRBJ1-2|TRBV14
CASSRRVGTGSGGYTF